This T cell receptor beta chain was documented in a study of shared clonotypes between healthy human individuals. The donors were adults (healthy and HIV-negative) with no recent acute infections or vaccinations. This clone has more than one count but fewer than ten. Its antigen remains unknown. Germline V gene data show CDR1 as SGHVS and CDR2 as FQNEAQ. The CDR3 extends over 13 amino acids. Trimming removed 2 bases at V and 9 bases at J, with 14 bases between. Only in-frame clones appear in the TCRdb table, and some are missing; sequencing was by immunoSEQ multiplex PCR. The table has a few hundred thousand clones, 60% to 70% seen once. Study-level results: Apart from blood, nothing was sampled; tissue repertoires likely differ.

The sample was memory CD4+ T cells sorted from blood. Regarding subset: CD45RA-negative fraction. The chain is built from TRBV7-8 and TRBJ2-7; no firm D call. This clonotype was sampled from a man aged 25-40 years in good health. Here the CDR3 DNA reads TGTGCCAGCAGCTTACAGTGGGATGGTTGGCAGTACTTC. It encodes CASSLQWDGWQYF.